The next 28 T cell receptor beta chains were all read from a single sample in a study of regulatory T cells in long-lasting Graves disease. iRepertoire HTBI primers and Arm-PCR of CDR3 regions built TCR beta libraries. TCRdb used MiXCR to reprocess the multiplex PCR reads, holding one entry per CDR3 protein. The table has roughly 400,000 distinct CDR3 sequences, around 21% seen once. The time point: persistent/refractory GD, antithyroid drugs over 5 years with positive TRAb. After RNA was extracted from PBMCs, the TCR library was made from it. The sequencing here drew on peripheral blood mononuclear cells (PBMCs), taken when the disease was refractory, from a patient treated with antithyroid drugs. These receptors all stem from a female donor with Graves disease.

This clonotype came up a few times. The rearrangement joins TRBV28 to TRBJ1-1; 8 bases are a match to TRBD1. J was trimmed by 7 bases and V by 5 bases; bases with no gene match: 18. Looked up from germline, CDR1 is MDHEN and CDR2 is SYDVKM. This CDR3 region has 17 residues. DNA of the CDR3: TGTGCCAGCAGTGGGCCAGTTGGGCAGGGGGCGCGGAGTGAAGCTTTCTTT. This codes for CASSGPVGQGARSEAFF.

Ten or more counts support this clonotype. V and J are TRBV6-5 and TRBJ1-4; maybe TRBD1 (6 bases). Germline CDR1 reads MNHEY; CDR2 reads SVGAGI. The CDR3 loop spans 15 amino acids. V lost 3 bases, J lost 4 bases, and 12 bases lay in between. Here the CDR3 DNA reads TGTGCCAGCAGTTATCGGGGGCATGGTAATGAAAAACTGTTTTTT. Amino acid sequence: CASSYRGHGNEKLFF.

CDR3 sequence: CASSFSQGWRSGANVLTF. The CDR3 DNA reads as TGTGCCAGCAGCTTTTCACAGGGGTGGAGGTCTGGGGCCAACGTCCTGACTTTC. The chain combines TRBV11-2 with TRBJ2-6, with 7 bases aligning to TRBD1. From germline, CDR1 is SGHAT and CDR2 FQNNGV. After removal of 3 bases from V and 1 base from J, the junction contained 9 bases not matched to a gene. This CDR3 has 18 residues.

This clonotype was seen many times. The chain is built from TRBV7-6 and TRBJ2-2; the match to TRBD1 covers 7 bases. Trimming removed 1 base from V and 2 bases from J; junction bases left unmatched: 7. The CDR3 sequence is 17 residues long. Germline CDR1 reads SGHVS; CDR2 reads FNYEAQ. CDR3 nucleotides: TGTGCCAGCAGCTTAGTCAGGACAGGCTCTAACACCGGGGAGCTGTTTTTT. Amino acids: CASSLVRTGSNTGELFF.

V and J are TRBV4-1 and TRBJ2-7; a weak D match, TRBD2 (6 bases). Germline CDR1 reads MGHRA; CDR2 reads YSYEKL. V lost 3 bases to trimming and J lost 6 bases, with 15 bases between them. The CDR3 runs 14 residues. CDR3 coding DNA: TGCGCCAGCAGCCATCTCCCGGGGGTCAGCGAGCAGTACTTC. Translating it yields CASSHLPGVSEQYF.

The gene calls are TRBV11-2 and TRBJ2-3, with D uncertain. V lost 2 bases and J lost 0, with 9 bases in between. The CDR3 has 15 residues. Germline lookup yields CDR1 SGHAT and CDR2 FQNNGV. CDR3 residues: CASSLSNGSTDTQYF. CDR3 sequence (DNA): TGTGCCAGCAGCTTATCTAACGGAAGCACAGATACGCAGTATTTT.

The CDR3 coding sequence is TGTGCCATCAGTGAGTCCAGGAGGACCCCCAATGAGCAGTTCTTC. The encoded protein is CAISESRRTPNEQFF. V is TRBV10-3 and J is TRBJ2-1; maybe TRBD2 (5 bases). Deletions cut 0 bases from V and 6 bases from J, with 12 bases between. CDR1 and CDR2 from the germline V gene are ENHRY and SYGVKD. The CDR3 spans 15 residues.

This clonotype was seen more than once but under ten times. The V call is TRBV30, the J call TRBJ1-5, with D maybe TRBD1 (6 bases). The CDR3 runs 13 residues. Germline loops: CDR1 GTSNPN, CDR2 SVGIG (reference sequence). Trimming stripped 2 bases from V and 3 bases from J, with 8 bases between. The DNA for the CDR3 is TGTGCCTGGAGTCCAGGGGTCAATCAGCCCCAGCATTTT. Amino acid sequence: CAWSPGVNQPQHF. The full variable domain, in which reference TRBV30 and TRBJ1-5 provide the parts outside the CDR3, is SQTIHQWPATLVQPVGSPLSLECTVEGTSNPNLYWYRQAAGRGLQLLFYSVGIGQISSEVPQNLSASRPQDRQFILSSKKLLLSDSGFYLCAWSPGVNQPQHFGDGTRLSIL.

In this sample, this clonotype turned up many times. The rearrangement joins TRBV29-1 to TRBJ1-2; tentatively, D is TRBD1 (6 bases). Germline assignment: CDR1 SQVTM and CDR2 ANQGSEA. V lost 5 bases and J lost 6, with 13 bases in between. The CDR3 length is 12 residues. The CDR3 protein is CSVMPGENGYTF. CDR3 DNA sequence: TGCAGCGTTATGCCAGGGGAGAATGGCTACACCTTC.

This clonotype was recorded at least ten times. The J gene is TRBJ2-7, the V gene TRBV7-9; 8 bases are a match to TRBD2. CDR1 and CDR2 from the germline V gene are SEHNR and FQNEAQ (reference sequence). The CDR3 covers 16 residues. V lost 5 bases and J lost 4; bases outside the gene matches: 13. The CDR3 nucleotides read TGTGCCAGCAGCCCCCCAGGAGCGGGAGTACATTACGAGCAGTACTTC. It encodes CASSPPGAGVHYEQYF. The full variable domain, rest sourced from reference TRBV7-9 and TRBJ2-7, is DTGVSQNPRHKITKRGQNVTFRCDPISEHNRLYWYRQTLGQGPEFLTYFQNEAQLEKSRLLSDRFSAERPKGSFSTLEIQRTEQGDSAMYLCASSPPGAGVHYEQYFGPGTRLTVT.

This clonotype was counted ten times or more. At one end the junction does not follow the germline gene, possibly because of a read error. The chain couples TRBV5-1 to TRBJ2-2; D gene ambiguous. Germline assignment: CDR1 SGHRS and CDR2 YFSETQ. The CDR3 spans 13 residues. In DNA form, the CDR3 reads TGTGCCAGCAGCTTGGCGAACACCGGGGAGCTGTTTTTT. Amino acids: CASSLANTGELFF.

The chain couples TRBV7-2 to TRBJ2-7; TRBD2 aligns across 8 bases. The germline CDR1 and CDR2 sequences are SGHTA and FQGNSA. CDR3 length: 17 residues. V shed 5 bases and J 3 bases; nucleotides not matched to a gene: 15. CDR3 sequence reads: CASSGKVGGRTDYEQYF. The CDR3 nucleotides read TGTGCCAGCAGCGGAAAGGTGGGCGGGAGGACAGACTACGAGCAGTACTTC.

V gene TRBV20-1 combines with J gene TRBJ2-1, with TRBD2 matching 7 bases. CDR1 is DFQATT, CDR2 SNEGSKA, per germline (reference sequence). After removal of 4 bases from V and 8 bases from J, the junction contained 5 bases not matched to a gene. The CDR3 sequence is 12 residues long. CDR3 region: CSATGLVHEQFF. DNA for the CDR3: TGCAGTGCTACCGGACTAGTTCATGAGCAGTTCTTC.

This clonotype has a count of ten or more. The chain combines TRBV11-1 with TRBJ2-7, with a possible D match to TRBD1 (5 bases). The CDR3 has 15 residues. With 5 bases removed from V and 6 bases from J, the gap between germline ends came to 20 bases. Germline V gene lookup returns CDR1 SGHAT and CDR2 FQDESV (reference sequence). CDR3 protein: CASSQISGLWGEQYF. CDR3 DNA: TGTGCCAGCAGCCAAATATCAGGGCTCTGGGGCGAGCAGTACTTC.

The CDR3, as DNA: TGTGCCAGCAGTCCGAGCGGGAGGTTTGATGAGCAGTTCTTC. Translation: CASSPSGRFDEQFF. The V and J genes are TRBV12-3 or TRBV12-4 and TRBJ2-1; 9 positions match TRBD2. The ends lost 5 bases at V and 8 bases at J; junction bases unmatched: 7. The CDR3 is 14 amino acids.

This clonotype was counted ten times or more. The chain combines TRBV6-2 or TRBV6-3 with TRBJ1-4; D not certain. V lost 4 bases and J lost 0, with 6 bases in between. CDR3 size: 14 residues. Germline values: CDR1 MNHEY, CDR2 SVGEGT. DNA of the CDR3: TGTGCCAGCAGTTCGTCTGCAACTAATGAAAAACTGTTTTTT. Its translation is CASSSSATNEKLFF.

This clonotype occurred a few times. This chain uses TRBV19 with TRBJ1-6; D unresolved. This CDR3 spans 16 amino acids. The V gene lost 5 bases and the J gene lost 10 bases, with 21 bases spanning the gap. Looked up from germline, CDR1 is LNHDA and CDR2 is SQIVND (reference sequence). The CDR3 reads CASSLATGSQKSPLHF. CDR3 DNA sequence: TGTGCCAGTAGTTTAGCCACCGGGTCCCAGAAATCACCCCTCCACTTT.

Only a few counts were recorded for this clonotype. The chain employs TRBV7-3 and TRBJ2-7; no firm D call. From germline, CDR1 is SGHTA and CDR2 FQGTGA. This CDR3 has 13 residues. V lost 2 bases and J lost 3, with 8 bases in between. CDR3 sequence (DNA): TGTGCCAGCAGCTTATCACCGGGCTACGAGCAGTACTTC. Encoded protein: CASSLSPGYEQYF. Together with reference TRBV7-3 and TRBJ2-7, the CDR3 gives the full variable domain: GAGVSQTPSNKVTEKGKYVELRCDPISGHTALYWYRQSLGQGPEFLIYFQGTGAADDSGLPNDRFFAVRPEGSVSTLKIQRTERGDSAVYLCASSLSPGYEQYFGPGTRLTVT.

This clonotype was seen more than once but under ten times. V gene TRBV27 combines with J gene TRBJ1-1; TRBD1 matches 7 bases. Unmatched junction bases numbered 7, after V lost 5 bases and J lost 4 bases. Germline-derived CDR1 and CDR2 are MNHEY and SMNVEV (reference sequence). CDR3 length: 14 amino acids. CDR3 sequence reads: CASSDRQGGTEAFF. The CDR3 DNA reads TGTGCCAGCAGTGATCGACAGGGAGGCACTGAAGCTTTCTTT.

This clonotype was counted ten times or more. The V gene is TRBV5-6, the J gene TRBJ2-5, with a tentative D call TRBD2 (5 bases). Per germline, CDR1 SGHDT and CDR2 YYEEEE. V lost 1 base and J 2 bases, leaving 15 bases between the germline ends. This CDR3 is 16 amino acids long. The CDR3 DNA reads TGTGCCAGCAGCTTGTACGGGATCGGATATCAAGAGACCCAGTACTTC. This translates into CASSLYGIGYQETQYF.

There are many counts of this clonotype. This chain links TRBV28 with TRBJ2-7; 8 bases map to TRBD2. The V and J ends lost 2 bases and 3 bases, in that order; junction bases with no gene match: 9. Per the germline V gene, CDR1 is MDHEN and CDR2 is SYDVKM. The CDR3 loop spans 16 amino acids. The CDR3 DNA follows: TGTGCCAGCAGTTTAGGCCAGCGGGAGCTCGACTACGAGCAGTACTTC. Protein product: CASSLGQRELDYEQYF. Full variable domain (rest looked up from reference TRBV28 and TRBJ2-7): DVKVTQSSRYLVKRTGEKVFLECVQDMDHENMFWYRQDPGLGLRLIYFSYDVKMKEKGDIPEGYSVSREKKERFSLILESASTNQTSMYLCASSLGQRELDYEQYFGPGTRLTVT.

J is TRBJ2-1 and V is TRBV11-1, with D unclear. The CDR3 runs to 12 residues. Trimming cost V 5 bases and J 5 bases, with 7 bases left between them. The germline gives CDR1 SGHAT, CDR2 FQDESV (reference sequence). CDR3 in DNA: TGTGCCAGCAGCCGACATAACAATGAGCAGTTCTTC. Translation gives CASSRHNNEQFF.

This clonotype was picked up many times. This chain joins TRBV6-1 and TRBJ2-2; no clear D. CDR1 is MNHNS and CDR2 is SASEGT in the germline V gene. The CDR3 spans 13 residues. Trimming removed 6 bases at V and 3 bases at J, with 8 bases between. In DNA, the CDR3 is TGTGCCAGCAGCCGTGGTTACACCGGGGAGCTGTTTTTT. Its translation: CASSRGYTGELFF.

CDR3 protein: CASSSTETLFTGELFF. CDR3 bases: TGTGCCAGCAGCTCGACCGAAACCCTCTTCACCGGGGAGCTGTTTTTT. The gene calls are TRBV7-9 and TRBJ2-2; D remains unclear. The CDR3 runs 16 residues. Germline CDR1 and CDR2: SEHNR and FQNEAQ (reference sequence). V was cut by 4 bases and J by 4 bases, with 16 bases left in between.

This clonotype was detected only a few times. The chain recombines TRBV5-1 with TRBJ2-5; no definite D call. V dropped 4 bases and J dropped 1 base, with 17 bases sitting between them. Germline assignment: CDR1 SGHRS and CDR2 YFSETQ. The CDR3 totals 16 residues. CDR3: CASSQDALGIQETQYF. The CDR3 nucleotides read TGCGCCAGCAGCCAAGACGCTTTAGGGATCCAAGAGACCCAGTACTTC.

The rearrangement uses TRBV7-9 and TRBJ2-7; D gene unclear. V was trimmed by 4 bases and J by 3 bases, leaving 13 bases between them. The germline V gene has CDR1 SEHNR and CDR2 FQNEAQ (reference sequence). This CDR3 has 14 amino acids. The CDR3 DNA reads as TGTGCCAGCAGCTCCCCGTGGTCCGGCTACGAGCAGTACTTC. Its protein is CASSSPWSGYEQYF.

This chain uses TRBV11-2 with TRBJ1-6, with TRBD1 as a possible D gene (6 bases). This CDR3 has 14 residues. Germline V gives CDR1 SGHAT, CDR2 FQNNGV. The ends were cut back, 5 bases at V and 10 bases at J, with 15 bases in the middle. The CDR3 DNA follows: TGTGCCAGCAGCAATCAGGGGCTAGGATCACCCCTCCACTTT. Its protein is CASSNQGLGSPLHF.

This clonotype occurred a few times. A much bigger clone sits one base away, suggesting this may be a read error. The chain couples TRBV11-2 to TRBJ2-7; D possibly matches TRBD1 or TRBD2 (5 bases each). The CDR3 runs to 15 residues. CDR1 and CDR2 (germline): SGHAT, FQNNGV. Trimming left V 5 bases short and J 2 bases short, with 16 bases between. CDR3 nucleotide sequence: TGTGCCAGCAGCAAACCGGGACCAGCGGCCTACGAGCAGTACTTC. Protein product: CASSKPGPAAYEQYF.